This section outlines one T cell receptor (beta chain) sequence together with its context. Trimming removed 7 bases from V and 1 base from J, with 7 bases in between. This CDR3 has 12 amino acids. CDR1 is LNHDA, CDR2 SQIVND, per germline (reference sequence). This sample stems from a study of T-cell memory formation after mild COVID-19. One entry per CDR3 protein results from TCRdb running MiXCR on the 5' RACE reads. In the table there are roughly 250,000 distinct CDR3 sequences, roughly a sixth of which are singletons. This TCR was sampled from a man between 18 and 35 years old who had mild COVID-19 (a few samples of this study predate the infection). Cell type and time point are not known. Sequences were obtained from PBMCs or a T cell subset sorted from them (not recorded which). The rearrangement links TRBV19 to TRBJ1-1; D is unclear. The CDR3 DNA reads TGTGCCAGTAACCCGGGGAACACTGAAGCTTTCTTT. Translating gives CASNPGNTEAFF. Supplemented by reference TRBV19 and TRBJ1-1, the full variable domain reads DGGITQSPKYLFRKEGQNVTLSCEQNLNHDAMYWYRQDPGQGLRLIYYSQIVNDFQKGDIAEGYSVSREKKESFPLTVTSAQKNPTAFYLCASNPGNTEAFFGQGTRLTVV.